These T cell receptor beta chains were read from a single sample in a study of vaccination effects on CD4 cells after COVID-19. These receptors are not linked to any known antigen. The assay was immunoSEQ multiplex PCR, and TCRdb's table has in-frame clones only and misses some. The data contain approximately 61,000 clones, around 73% of them singletons. Sequencing was performed on CD4+ T cells from PBMCs cultured with HCoV-229E spike peptides, taken after COVID-19 vaccination. These receptors all come from a human donor who received a COVID-19 vaccine. The CDR3 runs from the conserved cysteine through the conserved F or W. Each record gives: J gene, clone size, D gene, V gene, CDR3 protein, CDR3 DNA. The D gene is left open where the match is weak. Clone size appears in some rows only: once, few, many, or a class for an expanded clone.

J: TRBJ2-5; size: .; D: TRBD2; V: TRBV5-1; CDR3: CASSLRPAGGLLETQYF; DNA: TGCGCCAGCAGCCTACGACCAGCGGGGGGGCTCTTGGAGACCCAGTACTTC
J: TRBJ2-3; size: .; D: TRBD1; V: TRBV4-3; CDR3: CASSQNPTGGDRTDTQYF; DNA: TGCGCCAGCAGCCAAAATCCTACAGGGGGCGATCGCACAGATACGCAGTATTTT
J: TRBJ2-5; size: .; D: .; V: TRBV3-1/TRBV3-2; CDR3: CASSQQETQYF; DNA: TGTGCCAGCAGCCAACAAGAGACCCAGTACTTC
J: TRBJ1-4; size: .; D: TRBD1; V: TRBV5-1; CDR3: CASSPGGFNEKLFF; DNA: TGCGCCAGCAGCCCAGGGGGGTTCAATGAAAAACTGTTTTTT
J: TRBJ2-3; size: few; D: TRBD1; V: TRBV30; CDR3: CAWSRGQKKITDTQYF; DNA: TGTGCCTGGAGTAGGGGACAGAAGAAGATCACAGATACGCAGTATTTT
J: TRBJ1-5; size: few; D: .; V: TRBV2; CDR3: CASSESGPQPQHF; DNA: TGTGCCAGCAGTGAATCAGGGCCCCAGCCCCAGCATTTT
J: TRBJ2-2; size: .; D: TRBD1; V: TRBV3-1/TRBV3-2; CDR3: CASSSDPGQENSNTGELFF; DNA: TGTGCCAGCAGCAGTGATCCGGGACAGGAGAACTCGAACACCGGGGAGCTGTTTTTT
J: TRBJ2-5; size: .; D: .; V: TRBV6-1; CDR3: CASSEVGGRETQYF; DNA: TGTGCCAGCAGTGAGGTTGGAGGGAGGGAGACCCAGTACTTC
J: TRBJ1-2; size: .; D: .; V: TRBV30; CDR3: CAWSVSLGYTF; DNA: TGTGCCTGGAGTGTATCTCTTGGCTACACCTTC
J: TRBJ2-1; size: .; D: .; V: TRBV15; CDR3: CATSRVYGDNEQFF; DNA: TGTGCCACCAGCAGAGTGTACGGGGACAATGAGCAGTTCTTC
J: TRBJ1-2; size: once; D: .; V: TRBV6-5; CDR3: CASSYSRNYGYTF; DNA: TGTGCCAGCAGTTATTCACGGAACTATGGCTACACCTTC
J: TRBJ2-1; size: .; D: TRBD1; V: TRBV19; CDR3: CASSPYRGSDNEQFF; DNA: TGTGCCAGTAGTCCTTACAGGGGGTCCGACAATGAGCAGTTCTTC
J: TRBJ1-1; size: .; D: .; V: TRBV9; CDR3: CASSSGPGGTEAFF; DNA: TGTGCCAGCAGCAGCGGCCCGGGGGGCACTGAAGCTTTCTTT
J: TRBJ2-3; size: .; D: TRBD2; V: TRBV7-9; CDR3: CASSSGLGVAQYF; DNA: TGTGCCAGCAGCTCTGGACTAGGAGTTGCGCAGTATTTT
J: TRBJ2-3; size: .; D: TRBD2; V: TRBV7-3; CDR3: CASSRGLAGGGFTDTQYF; DNA: TGTGCCAGCAGCCGAGGACTAGCGGGGGGCGGCTTCACAGATACGCAGTATTTT
J: TRBJ2-5; size: .; D: TRBD1; V: TRBV14; CDR3: CASSLGQEETQYF; DNA: TGTGCCAGCAGCCTGGGACAGGAAGAGACCCAGTACTTC
J: TRBJ1-1; size: few; D: .; V: TRBV11-1; CDR3: CASGPMGLSEAFF; DNA: TGTGCCAGCGGACCGATGGGCCTTTCTGAAGCTTTCTTT
J: TRBJ1-2; size: .; D: .; V: TRBV2; CDR3: CASSEIQGNYGYTF; DNA: TGTGCCAGCAGTGAAATTCAGGGAAACTATGGCTACACCTTC
J: TRBJ2-1; size: few; D: .; V: TRBV6-5; CDR3: CASRHYRVNEQFF; DNA: TGTGCCAGCAGACACTACAGGGTTAATGAGCAGTTCTTC
J: TRBJ2-5; size: .; D: .; V: TRBV9; CDR3: CASSVDVGGAQETQYF; DNA: TGTGCCAGCAGCGTAGATGTCGGCGGGGCCCAAGAGACCCAGTACTTC
J: TRBJ2-5; size: .; D: TRBD2; V: TRBV18; CDR3: CASSPPPGGYQETQYF; DNA: TGTGCCAGCTCACCGCCCCCGGGAGGGTACCAAGAGACCCAGTACTTC
J: TRBJ1-5; size: .; D: TRBD1; V: TRBV2; CDR3: CASSDQGGNQPQHF; DNA: TGTGCCAGCAGTGACCAGGGGGGCAATCAGCCCCAGCATTTT
J: TRBJ2-1; size: .; D: .; V: TRBV6-5; CDR3: CASPAAPYNEQFF; DNA: TGTGCCAGCCCTGCAGCCCCCTACAATGAGCAGTTCTTC
J: TRBJ2-3; size: .; D: TRBD2; V: TRBV2; CDR3: CASSGRGAGVTDTQYF; DNA: TGTGCCAGCAGTGGGAGGGGAGCGGGGGTCACAGATACGCAGTATTTT
J: TRBJ1-5; size: once; D: .; V: TRBV7-2; CDR3: CASRGGYNQPQHF; DNA: TGTGCCAGCAGGGGGGGGTACAATCAGCCCCAGCATTTT
J: TRBJ1-5; size: .; D: TRBD1; V: TRBV28; CDR3: CASSLWGQGSNSNQPQHF; DNA: TGTGCCAGCAGTTTATGGGGACAGGGATCCAATAGCAATCAGCCCCAGCATTTT
J: TRBJ1-2; size: .; D: .; V: TRBV19; CDR3: CASSTTRGDYGYTF; DNA: TGTGCCAGTAGTACCACCAGGGGCGACTATGGCTACACCTTC
J: TRBJ1-5; size: few; D: TRBD1; V: TRBV6-6; CDR3: CASRWGTASNQPQHF; DNA: TGTGCCAGCAGGTGGGGGACAGCTAGCAATCAGCCCCAGCATTTT
J: TRBJ1-2; size: .; D: .; V: TRBV6-5; CDR3: CASSYTTGMNYGYTF; DNA: TGTGCCAGCAGTTACACTACAGGGATGAACTATGGCTACACCTTC
J: TRBJ2-3; size: .; D: .; V: TRBV29-1; CDR3: CSVKGFAGPTDTQYF; DNA: TGCAGCGTCAAGGGGTTCGCGGGACCCACAGATACGCAGTATTTT
J: TRBJ2-1; size: .; D: .; V: TRBV7-2; CDR3: CASSLVSYNEQFF; DNA: TGTGCCAGCAGCTTAGTGTCCTACAATGAGCAGTTCTTC
J: TRBJ1-4; size: .; D: .; V: TRBV7-8; CDR3: CASSKDRYEKLFF; DNA: TGTGCCAGCAGCAAGGACAGATACGAAAAACTGTTTTTT
J: TRBJ1-5; size: .; D: .; V: TRBV27; CDR3: CASSLSGRRWPQHF; DNA: TGTGCCAGCAGTTTATCCGGCAGGCGTTGGCCCCAGCATTTT
J: TRBJ1-6; size: .; D: TRBD1; V: TRBV6-5; CDR3: CASSDDRVSPLHF; DNA: TGTGCCAGCAGCGACGACAGGGTTTCACCCCTCCACTTT
J: TRBJ1-3; size: few; D: TRBD1; V: TRBV18; CDR3: CASSPPGQASGNTIYF; DNA: TGTGCCAGCTCACCACCCGGACAGGCCTCTGGAAACACCATATATTTT
J: TRBJ1-2; size: .; D: .; V: TRBV28; CDR3: CASNDLNYGYTF; DNA: TGTGCCAGCAACGATCTAAACTATGGCTACACCTTC
J: TRBJ1-2; size: .; D: .; V: TRBV5-1; CDR3: CASSEEPGNYGYTF; DNA: TGCGCCAGCAGCGAAGAGCCAGGGAACTATGGCTACACCTTC
J: TRBJ1-6; size: .; D: .; V: TRBV4-1; CDR3: CASSQALGFGSPLHF; DNA: TGCGCCAGCAGCCAAGCATTGGGATTCGGGTCACCCCTCCACTTT
J: TRBJ2-5; size: .; D: TRBD1; V: TRBV18; CDR3: CASSLGQQETQYF; DNA: TGTGCCAGCTCACTGGGACAGCAAGAGACCCAGTACTTC
J: TRBJ2-5; size: .; D: .; V: TRBV7-8; CDR3: CASSPGQLQETQYF; DNA: TGTGCCAGCAGCCCTGGACAGCTACAAGAGACCCAGTACTTC
J: TRBJ1-1; size: .; D: .; V: TRBV18; CDR3: CASSPFGQRDTEAFF; DNA: TGTGCCAGCTCACCCTTCGGACAGAGAGACACTGAAGCTTTCTTT
J: TRBJ2-4; size: .; D: .; V: TRBV5-6; CDR3: CASSLNGIAKNIQYF; DNA: TGTGCCAGCAGCTTGAACGGGATAGCCAAAAACATTCAGTACTTC
J: TRBJ1-4; size: .; D: .; V: TRBV9; CDR3: CASSVRSANEKLFF; DNA: TGTGCCAGCAGCGTCAGGAGCGCTAATGAAAAACTGTTTTTT